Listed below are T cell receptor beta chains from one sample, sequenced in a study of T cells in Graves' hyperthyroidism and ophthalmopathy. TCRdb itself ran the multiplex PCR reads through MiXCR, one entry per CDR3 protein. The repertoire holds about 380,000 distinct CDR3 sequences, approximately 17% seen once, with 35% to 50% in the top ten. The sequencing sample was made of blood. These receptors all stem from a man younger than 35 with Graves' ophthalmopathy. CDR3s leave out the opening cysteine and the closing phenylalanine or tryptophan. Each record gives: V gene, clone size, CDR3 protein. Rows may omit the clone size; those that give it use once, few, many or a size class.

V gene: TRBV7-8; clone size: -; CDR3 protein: ASSSDRASNQPQH
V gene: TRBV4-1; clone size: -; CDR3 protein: ASSQEGVIHYGYT
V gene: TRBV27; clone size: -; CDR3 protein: ASSPQGGDEAF
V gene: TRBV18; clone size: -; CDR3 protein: ASSPGTSAKNIQY
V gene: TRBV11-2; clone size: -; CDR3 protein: ASSWDSEWDTQY
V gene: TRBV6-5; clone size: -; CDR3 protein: ASSSGGGTGEQY
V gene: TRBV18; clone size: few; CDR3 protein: ASSPSSAGEGNGYT
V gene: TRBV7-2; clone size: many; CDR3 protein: ASSLSGTGVETQY
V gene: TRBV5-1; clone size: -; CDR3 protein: ASLARYGEGTQY
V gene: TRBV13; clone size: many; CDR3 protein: ASSAPRIDTQY
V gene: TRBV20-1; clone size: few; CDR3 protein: SANGPNYAQETQY
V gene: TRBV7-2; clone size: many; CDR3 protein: ASSLVGSGNYGYT
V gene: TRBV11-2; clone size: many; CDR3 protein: ASSLAVVDRGFGDTQY
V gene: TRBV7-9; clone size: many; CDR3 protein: ASSTRPGQGPGT
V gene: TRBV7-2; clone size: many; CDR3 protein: ASSLSIATDTQY
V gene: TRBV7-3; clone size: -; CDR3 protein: ASSSNDIHTGELF
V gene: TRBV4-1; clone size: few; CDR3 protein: ASSKVPGSNTEAF
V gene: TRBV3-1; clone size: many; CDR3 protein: ASSPHDGLPSDGYT
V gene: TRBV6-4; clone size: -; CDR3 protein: ASSDGTGLGYT
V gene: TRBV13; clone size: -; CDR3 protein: ASSLLAGGAETQY
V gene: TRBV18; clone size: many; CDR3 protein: ASSPPSGGGTEAF
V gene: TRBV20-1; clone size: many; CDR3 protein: SASGTVNSNQPQH
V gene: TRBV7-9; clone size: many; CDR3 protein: ASSLGWDEQF
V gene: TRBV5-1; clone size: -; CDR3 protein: ASILEGSSYNEQF
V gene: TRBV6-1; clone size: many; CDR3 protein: ASSYAQANTEAF
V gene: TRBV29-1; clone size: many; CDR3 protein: SVEDRQGVNTGELF
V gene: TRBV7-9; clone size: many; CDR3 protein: ASSTGTGLESYEQY
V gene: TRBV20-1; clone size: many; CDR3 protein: SAKGQPNTEAF
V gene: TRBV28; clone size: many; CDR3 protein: ASSLVTGGIADTQY
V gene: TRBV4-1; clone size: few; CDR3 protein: ASSHSDFLADTQY
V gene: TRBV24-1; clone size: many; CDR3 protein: ATSDSPGTGRGRRNEQY
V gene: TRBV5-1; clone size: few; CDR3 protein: ASSFVGSGNQPQH